These 19 T cell receptor beta chains share one sample of origin, sequenced in a study of radiation and T cells in renal cell carcinoma. TCRdb's table, derived via immunoSEQ multiplex PCR, lists solely in-frame clones and lacks some. The profile shows around 46,000 clones, around 83% of them singletons. Time point reported: baseline pretreatment blood. Treatment reported: 15 Gy SBRT to primary tumor, nephrectomy 4 weeks later. This specimen was blood, taken from a patient whose treatment included radiotherapy and nephrectomy. Every receptor here comes from a woman aged 65 to 85 with renal cell carcinoma.

The chain joins TRBV11-3 to TRBJ2-3; D gene ambiguous. V was trimmed by 0 bases and J by 8 bases, leaving 9 bases between them. Germline V gives CDR1 SGHNT, CDR2 YENEEA. CDR3 size: 13 residues. The CDR3 nucleotides are TGTGCCAGCAGCTTAGATCCCCAGAGTACGCAGTATTTT. This gives the protein CASSLDPQSTQYF.

Only one count was recorded for this clone. CDR3 region: CASSLSRLAGLELSGGYNEQFF. CDR3 DNA sequence: TGTGCCAGCAGCTTATCGCGACTAGCGGGCCTCGAACTGTCGGGGGGTTACAATGAGCAGTTCTTC. The chain couples TRBV13 to TRBJ2-1; 10 nucleotides line up with TRBD2. Trimming removed 2 bases from V and 4 bases from J; junction bases left unmatched: 23. The CDR3 is 22 residues long. Germline lookup yields CDR1 PRHDT and CDR2 FYEKMQ (reference sequence).

The CDR3 DNA sequence: TGTGCCAGCAGACAAGACAGGGACACTGAAGCTTTCTTT. Protein sequence: CASRQDRDTEAFF. V usage is TRBV7-9 and J usage is TRBJ1-1, with TRBD1 identical over 7 bases. The CDR3 spans 13 residues. V shed 6 bases and J 3 bases; nucleotides not matched to a gene: 4. Germline assignment: CDR1 SEHNR and CDR2 FQNEAQ (reference sequence).

The chain is built from TRBV23-1 and TRBJ1-1, with D uncertain. TRBV23-1 is annotated as an ORF whose role is uncertain. CDR3 length equals 12 residues. Trimming pared 4 bases from V and 1 base from J, leaving 4 bases between. As DNA, the CDR3 is TGCGCCAGCAGTCTGGAGAACACTGAAGCTTTCTTT. This sequence encodes CASSLENTEAFF.

The chain employs TRBV19 and TRBJ1-2; TRBD1 aligns across 7 bases. This CDR3 has 17 residues. Germline V lookup: CDR1 LNHDA, CDR2 SQIVND (reference sequence). V lost 6 bases to trimming and J lost 4 bases; unmatched junction nucleotides: 17. This CDR3 reads CASRPGQIDYRVYGYTF. In DNA form, the CDR3 reads TGTGCCAGTAGACCGGGACAGATCGACTATAGGGTCTATGGCTACACCTTC.

The CDR3 DNA sequence: TGTGCCAGCAGTTACTCGCAGAGGCTGAGGGAACCCCTCCACTTT. Encoded protein: CASSYSQRLREPLHF. The V call is TRBV6-5, the J call TRBJ1-6; D unclear. The CDR3 is 15 residues long. Trimming pared 0 bases from V and 12 bases from J, leaving 15 bases between. Germline V gene sequence: CDR1 MNHEY, CDR2 SVGAGI.

This clone was seen more than once but under ten times. This chain joins TRBV9 and TRBJ2-2, with 10 bases that match TRBD2. V was pared by 2 bases and J by 1 base, with 5 bases of the junction left unmatched. CDR1 SGDLS and CDR2 YYNGEE come from the germline V gene. The CDR3 runs 17 residues. The CDR3 DNA reads TGTGCCAGCAGCGTGCTAGCGGGAGTCGGGAACACCGGGGAGCTGTTTTTT. Protein: CASSVLAGVGNTGELFF.

This sequence joins TRBV30 and TRBJ2-5, with 9 bases lining up with TRBD1. The CDR3 spans 14 residues. Unmatched junction bases numbered 8, after V lost 5 bases and J lost 4 bases. In germline, CDR1 is GTSNPN, CDR2 SVGIG (reference sequence). CDR3 region: CAWAGQGVRETQYF. The CDR3 bases are TGTGCCTGGGCGGGACAGGGAGTTCGAGAGACCCAGTACTTC.

The chain joins TRBV19 to TRBJ1-6; TRBD1 might be the D (5 bases). The CDR3 runs to 16 residues. Deletions cut 6 bases from V and 0 bases from J, with 12 bases between. Germline V lookup: CDR1 LNHDA, CDR2 SQIVND (reference sequence). The CDR3 protein is CASRSKGSSYNSPLHF. The CDR3 DNA follows: TGTGCCAGTAGGTCAAAGGGGAGCTCCTATAATTCACCCCTCCACTTT.

The chain recombines TRBV27 with TRBJ2-5; TRBD1 matches at 8 bases. With 7 bases clipped from V and 5 bases from J, the junction kept 12 bases outside the gene matches. Germline V gene lookup returns CDR1 MNHEY and CDR2 SMNVEV (reference sequence). The CDR3 runs 15 residues. In DNA, the CDR3 is TGTGCCAGCACCAATAGAGGACAGGGTCGGGAGACCCAGTACTTC. Translated: CASTNRGQGRETQYF.

The V gene is TRBV27, the J gene TRBJ1-3; no clear D. V shed 3 bases and J shed 0 bases, with 6 bases lying between them. This CDR3 has 14 residues. CDR1 and CDR2 from the germline V gene are MNHEY and SMNVEV (reference sequence). The CDR3: CASSLTDSGNTIYF. In DNA, the CDR3 is TGTGCCAGCAGTTTGACGGACTCTGGAAACACCATATATTTT.

The chain couples TRBV18 to TRBJ1-5, with D unresolved. The CDR3 runs 15 residues. CDR1 is KGHSH, CDR2 LQKENI, per germline. The V and J ends lost 3 bases and 6 bases respectively, with 15 bases between them. The CDR3 DNA reads TGTGCCAGCTCACCCGGTAGGCCGGCGGGTCAGCCCCAGCATTTT. Its translation: CASSPGRPAGQPQHF.

The chain recombines TRBV9 with TRBJ2-7, with 7 bases aligning to TRBD1. This CDR3 contains 15 residues. The trim removed 0 bases at V and 3 bases at J, leaving 6 bases unmatched. Germline loops: CDR1 SGDLS, CDR2 YYNGEE. CDR3 in amino acids: CASSVAGTANYEQYF. The CDR3 coding sequence is TGTGCCAGCAGCGTAGCCGGGACAGCGAACTACGAGCAGTACTTC.

The chain links TRBV10-3 to TRBJ2-7; the D gene is possibly TRBD1 (5 bases). V was trimmed by 4 bases and J by 1 base, leaving 20 bases between them. Germline CDR1 and CDR2: ENHRY and SYGVKD. CDR3 length: 17 residues. As DNA, the CDR3 is TGTGCCATCAGTGTCGCCGGACACCCATCCCAATCCTACGAGCAGTACTTC. Protein product: CAISVAGHPSQSYEQYF.

The rearrangement joins TRBV5-5 to TRBJ1-6; D call uncertain. Germline CDR1 reads SGHKS; CDR2 reads YYEKEE (reference sequence). Trimming stripped 0 bases from V and 8 bases from J, with 9 bases between. This CDR3 comprises 14 residues. The CDR3 nucleotides read TGTGCCAGCAGCTTGGAAGGCAGCGATTCACCCCTCCACTTT. This gives the protein CASSLEGSDSPLHF.

The CDR3, as DNA: TGCAGCGTTGAATGGGGGAAAGAGACCCAGTACTTC. Protein sequence: CSVEWGKETQYF. The chain links TRBV29-1 to TRBJ2-5; possibly TRBD1 or TRBD2 for D (5 bases each). Germline assignment: CDR1 SQVTM and CDR2 ANQGSEA. This CDR3 contains 12 residues. V was pared by 2 bases and J by 3 bases, with 7 bases between.

The chain combines TRBV5-6 with TRBJ2-5, with TRBD2 matching over 7 bases. V lost 4 bases, J lost 2 bases, and 2 bases stayed unmatched. Germline CDR1 and CDR2: SGHDT and YYEEEE. This CDR3 region has 13 residues. The CDR3 nucleotides read TGTGCCAGCAGCGCGGGGGTGCAAGAGACCCAGTACTTC. Its protein product is CASSAGVQETQYF.

This clone occurred once. The J gene is TRBJ2-2, the V gene TRBV10-1; a possible D gene is TRBD2 (6 bases). This CDR3 is built from 15 residues. Germline assignment: CDR1 WNHNN and CDR2 SYGVQD (reference sequence). The V and J ends lost 3 bases and 0 bases respectively, with 8 bases between them. CDR3 loop: CASSDGGANTGELFF. CDR3 DNA: TGCGCCAGCAGTGATGGCGGGGCGAACACCGGGGAGCTGTTTTTT.

The CDR3 protein is CASSLGGSYNEQFF. In nucleotides, the CDR3 is TGTGCCAGCAGTCTGGGGGGCAGCTACAATGAGCAGTTCTTC. The V and J genes are TRBV11-1 and TRBJ2-1; the D call may be TRBD1 or TRBD2 (6 bases each). Germline CDR1 is SGHAT and CDR2 is FQDESV (reference sequence). The length of the CDR3 is 14 residues. V was clipped by 6 bases and J by 3 bases, with 12 bases between them.